A single sample is the source of the 6 T cell receptor beta chains below, sequenced in a study of identical twins. TCRdb processed the 5' RACE reads anew with MiXCR; each CDR3 protein has one entry. Of fewer than 500,000 distinct CDR3 sequences listed, approximately 14% are singletons. These data are also associated with another study on yellow fever vaccine responses in identical twins.

The material sequenced was CD4+ T cells sorted from blood. These receptor sequences come from a woman under 30 in good health.

This clonotype has more than one count but fewer than ten. This chain joins TRBV27 and TRBJ2-7; D might be TRBD1 (5 bases). Germline loops: CDR1 MNHEY, CDR2 SMNVEV (reference sequence). This CDR3 spans 15 amino acids. Deletions cut 3 bases from V and 4 bases from J, with 16 bases between. CDR3 sequence (DNA): TGTGCCAGCAGTTTCCCCCCCGGGCAGGGATACGAGCAGTACTTC. Translated, it gives CASSFPPGQGYEQYF.

This sequence joins TRBV2 and TRBJ2-6; 8 nucleotides agree with TRBD1. V lost 6 bases and J lost 2; bases outside the gene matches: 3. The V gene's germline CDR1 is SNHLY and CDR2 FYNNEI. This CDR3 comprises 15 residues. The CDR3 DNA reads TGTGCCAGCAGGGCAGGGGGCACTGGGGCCAACGTCCTGACTTTC. It yields the protein CASRAGGTGANVLTF.

A few counts support this clonotype. The CDR3 reads CASSLGDKNTQYF. The CDR3 DNA reads as TGTGCCAGCAGTTTAGGGGACAAAAATACGCAGTATTTT. The chain carries TRBV12-3 or TRBV12-4 and TRBJ2-3; D perhaps matches TRBD1 (6 bases). Trimming cost V 1 base and J 7 bases, with 9 bases left between them. There are 13 residues in the CDR3.

This clonotype was detected only a few times. The chain links TRBV6-5 to TRBJ2-3, with 7 bases lining up with TRBD2. There are 16 residues in the CDR3. V shed 4 bases and J 2 bases; nucleotides not matched to a gene: 9. The germline V gene has CDR1 MNHEY and CDR2 SVGAGI. The DNA for the CDR3 is TGTGCCAGCAGTTTATTGGGCGGGAGTACCACAGATACGCAGTATTTT. This codes for CASSLLGGSTTDTQYF.

The chain has TRBV3-1 and TRBJ2-5; the D gene is possibly TRBD2 (6 bases). The germline V and J ends were trimmed by 0 bases and 7 bases, with 12 bases remaining between them. CDR1 LGHDT and CDR2 YNNKEL come from the germline V gene (reference sequence). This CDR3 comprises 14 residues. The CDR3 protein is CASSQEGGVGTQYF. CDR3 in DNA: TGTGCCAGCAGCCAAGAAGGCGGGGTGGGGACCCAGTACTTC.

This clonotype has only one observation. Compared with germline, one end of the junction differs, possibly owing to a read error. The rearrangement links TRBV7-2 to TRBJ2-5, with D tentatively TRBD2 (7 bases). The CDR3 has 14 amino acids. Germline V CDR1 and CDR2: SGHTA, FQGNSA. The CDR3, as DNA: TGTGCCGGCAGCTTGGGGGGGCTGGCGGAGACCCAGTACTTC. Protein product: CAGSLGGLAETQYF. Full variable domain (rest looked up from reference TRBV7-2 and TRBJ2-5): GAGVSQSPSNKVTEKGKDVELRCDPISGHTALYWYRQSLGQGLEFLIYFQGNSAPDKSGLPSDRFSAERTGGSVSTLTIQRTQQEDSAVYLCAGSLGGLAETQYFGPGTRLLVL.